This record looks at one T cell receptor beta chain sequence and its context. The target of this receptor is not known. No clone much larger than this one lies a single base away; base qualities are absent. The data belong to a study of T cell repertoires in cytomegalovirus infection (dated by TCRdb to the late 2010s). Describing the broader study: The peptide stimulations were aimed at well-studied HLA-B-restricted epitopes as well as recently identified HLA-C-restricted CMV epitopes, whose presentation resists viral immunomodulation. The HLA type of each donor mattered for the analysis, because public TCR beta signatures pointed to carriage of CMV infection along with the matching HLA type.

The treatment or condition label on this specimen signifies: in vitro stimulation with specific CMV peptide epitopes to enrich CMV-specific T cells. The investigation overall reported the following: The ex vivo response was dominated by HLA-C-restricted CMV-specific TCR beta clonotypes, which also provided the single most frequent clonotype in two of eight donors. Carriers of CMV infection plus the relevant HLA type were discriminated by the cumulative frequency of public TCR beta family members in the study cohort and in an independent approximately 360-donor cohort.

There are 13 amino acids in the CDR3, from cysteine to valine inclusive. Only the CDR3 part of the read is kept: 39 bases, read in frame from the first base. CDR1 and CDR2 are drawn from the germline V gene (reference sequence): SGHNT, YYREEE. The trim is 1 base for V and 6 bases for J, with a gap of 11 bases between the germline ends. Sequencing used an Illumina HiSeq 1500. TCRdb passed the public sequencing reads through fastp at Q25 and MiXCR, retaining productive beta sequences. Each entry merges the rows of one CDR3 protein and shows their most common DNA and genes. The sample table contains roughly 920,000 distinct CDR3 sequences; only one count was recorded for approximately 33% of them. Roughly 12% of the sample comes from the top ten.

The clonotype was recovered from a human donor in good health (CMV status not recorded). Some clones in this sample may be carry-over from other donors' samples. The chain is encoded by TRBV5-4 joined to TRBJ2-7; the D gene assignment is ambiguous. Sequencing was performed on cultured CD8+ T cells from PBMCs, taken from culture after CMV antigen stimulation. The nucleotide sequence is TGTGCCAGCAGCTTGTCCCCAGTCGGCGAGCAGTACGTC. Translated, this gives CASSLSPVGEQYV.